This TCR beta chain was captured in a study of PD-1 blockade in classical Hodgkin lymphoma. In the study overall: Every 2 weeks, patients had 3 mg/kg nivolumab intravenously.

Note on this clone: Its antigen is as yet unknown.

Indicated time point: cycle 4 day 1 (C4D1), after about 6 weeks of nivolumab. The patients all showed relapse after autologous stem cell transplantation, while their brentuximab vedotin exposure varied. Findings and limits, study-wide: Reported findings placed baseline TCR diversity lower in newly diagnosed patients (compared with healthy donors). Complete responders' diversity at baseline resembled that of newly diagnosed patients.

Here immunoSEQ multiplex PCR was the method, and the copy in TCRdb shows in-frame clones only, minus some. This table has tens of thousands of clones, roughly four fifths appearing once. Germline V gene lookup returns CDR1 SGHNT and CDR2 YENEEA. Trimming at V came to 5 bases and at J to 4 bases, leaving 13 bases not matched to a gene. The CDR3 has 16 residues. This clonotype was obtained from a human donor with classical Hodgkin lymphoma. The chain combines TRBV11-3 with TRBJ2-5, with 7 bases that match TRBD1. The sequences come from peripheral blood mononuclear cells (PBMCs), collected before the fourth cycle of nivolumab. The CDR3 sequence: CASSLPWDSQGETQYF. The CDR3 DNA sequence: TGTGCCAGCAGCCTCCCCTGGGACAGCCAAGGAGAGACCCAGTACTTC.